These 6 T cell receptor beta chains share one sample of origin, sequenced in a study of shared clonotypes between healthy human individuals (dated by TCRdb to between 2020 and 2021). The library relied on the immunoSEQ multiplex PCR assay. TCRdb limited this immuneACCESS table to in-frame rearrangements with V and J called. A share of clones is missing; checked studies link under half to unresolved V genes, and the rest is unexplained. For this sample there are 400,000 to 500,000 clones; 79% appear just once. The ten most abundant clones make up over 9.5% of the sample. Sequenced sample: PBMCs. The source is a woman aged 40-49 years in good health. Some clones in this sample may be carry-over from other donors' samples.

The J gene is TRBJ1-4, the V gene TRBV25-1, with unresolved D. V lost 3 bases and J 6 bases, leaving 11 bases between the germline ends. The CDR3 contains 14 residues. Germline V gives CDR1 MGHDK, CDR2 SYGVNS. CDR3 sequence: CASSDGRRYEKLFF. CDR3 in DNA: TGTGCCAGCAGTGATGGTAGGCGTTATGAAAAACTGTTTTTT.

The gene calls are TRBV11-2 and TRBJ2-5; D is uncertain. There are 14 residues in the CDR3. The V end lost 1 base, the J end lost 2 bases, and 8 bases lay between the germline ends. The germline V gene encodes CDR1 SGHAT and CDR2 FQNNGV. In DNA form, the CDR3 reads TGTGCCAGCAGCTTAGTCCGAGAGCAAGAGACCCAGTACTTC. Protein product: CASSLVREQETQYF.

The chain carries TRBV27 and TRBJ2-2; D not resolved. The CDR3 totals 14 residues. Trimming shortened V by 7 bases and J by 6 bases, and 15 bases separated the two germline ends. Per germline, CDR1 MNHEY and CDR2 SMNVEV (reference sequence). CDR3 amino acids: CASISFLEAGELFF. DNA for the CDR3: TGTGCCAGCATCAGTTTTCTCGAAGCCGGGGAGCTGTTTTTT.

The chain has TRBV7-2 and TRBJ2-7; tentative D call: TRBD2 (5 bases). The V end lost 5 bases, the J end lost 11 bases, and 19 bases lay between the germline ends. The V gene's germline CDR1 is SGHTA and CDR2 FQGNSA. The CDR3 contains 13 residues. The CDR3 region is CASSPTGPGRKYF. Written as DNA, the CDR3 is TGTGCCAGCAGCCCAACGGGCCCGGGAAGGAAGTACTTC. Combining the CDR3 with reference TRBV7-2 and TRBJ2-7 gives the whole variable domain GAGVSQSPSNKVTEKGKDVELRCDPISGHTALYWYRQSLGQGLEFLIYFQGNSAPDKSGLPSDRFSAERTGGSVSTLTIQRTQQEDSAVYLCASSPTGPGRKYFGPGTRLTVT.

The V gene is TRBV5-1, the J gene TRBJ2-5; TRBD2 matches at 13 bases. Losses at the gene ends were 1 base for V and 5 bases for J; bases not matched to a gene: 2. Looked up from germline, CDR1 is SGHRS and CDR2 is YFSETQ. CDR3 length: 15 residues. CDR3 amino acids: CASSLTTSGGETQYF. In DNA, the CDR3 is TGCGCCAGCAGCTTGACGACTAGCGGGGGGGAGACCCAGTACTTC.

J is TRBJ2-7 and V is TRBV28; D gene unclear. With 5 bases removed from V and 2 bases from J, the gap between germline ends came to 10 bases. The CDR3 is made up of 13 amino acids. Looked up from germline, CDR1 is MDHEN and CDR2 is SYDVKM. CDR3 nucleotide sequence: TGTGCCAGCAGTAGAGACGCAACCTACGAGCAGTACTTC. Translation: CASSRDATYEQYF.